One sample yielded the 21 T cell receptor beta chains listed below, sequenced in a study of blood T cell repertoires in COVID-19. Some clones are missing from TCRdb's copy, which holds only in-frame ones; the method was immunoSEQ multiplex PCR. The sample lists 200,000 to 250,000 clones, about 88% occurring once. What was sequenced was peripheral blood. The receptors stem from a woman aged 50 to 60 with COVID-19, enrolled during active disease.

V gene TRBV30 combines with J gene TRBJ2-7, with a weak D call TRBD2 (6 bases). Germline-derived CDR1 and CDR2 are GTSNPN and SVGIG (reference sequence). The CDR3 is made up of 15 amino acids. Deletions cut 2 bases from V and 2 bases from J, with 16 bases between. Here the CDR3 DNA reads TGTGCCTGGAGTTCCCCCGGGGGTCTCGCCTACGAGCAGTACTTC. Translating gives CAWSSPGGLAYEQYF.

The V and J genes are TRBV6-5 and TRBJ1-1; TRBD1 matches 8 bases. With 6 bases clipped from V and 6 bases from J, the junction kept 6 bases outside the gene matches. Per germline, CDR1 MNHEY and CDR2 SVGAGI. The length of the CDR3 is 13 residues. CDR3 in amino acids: CASSTGGSPEAFF. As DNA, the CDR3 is TGTGCCAGCAGCACAGGGGGTTCACCTGAAGCTTTCTTT.

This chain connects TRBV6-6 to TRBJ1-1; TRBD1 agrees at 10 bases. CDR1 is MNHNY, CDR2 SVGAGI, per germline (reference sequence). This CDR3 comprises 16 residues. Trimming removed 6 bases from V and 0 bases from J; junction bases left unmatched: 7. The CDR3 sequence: CASSPDRGLMNTEAFF. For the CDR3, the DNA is TGTGCCAGCAGCCCTGACAGGGGGCTCATGAACACTGAAGCTTTCTTT.

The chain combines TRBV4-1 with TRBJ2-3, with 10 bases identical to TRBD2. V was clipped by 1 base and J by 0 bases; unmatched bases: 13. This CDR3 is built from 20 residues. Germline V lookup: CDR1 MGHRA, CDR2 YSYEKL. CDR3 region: CASSQGGWTSGVTSTDTQYF. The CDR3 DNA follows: TGCGCCAGCAGCCAAGGAGGGTGGACTAGCGGAGTCACTAGCACAGATACGCAGTATTTT.

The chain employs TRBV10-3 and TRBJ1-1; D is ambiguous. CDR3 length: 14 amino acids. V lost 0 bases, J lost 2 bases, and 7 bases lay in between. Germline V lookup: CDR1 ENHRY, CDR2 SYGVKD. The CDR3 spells CAISESKPNTEAFF. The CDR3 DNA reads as TGTGCCATCAGTGAGTCGAAGCCAAACACTGAAGCTTTCTTT.

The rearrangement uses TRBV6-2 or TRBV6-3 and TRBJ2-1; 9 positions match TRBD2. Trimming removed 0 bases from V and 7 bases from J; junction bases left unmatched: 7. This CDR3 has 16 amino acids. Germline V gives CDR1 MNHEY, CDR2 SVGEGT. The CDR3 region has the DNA TGTGCCAGCAGTTACTCTCGCGGGGGGGCCCGGAATGAGCAGTTCTTC. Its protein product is CASSYSRGGARNEQFF.

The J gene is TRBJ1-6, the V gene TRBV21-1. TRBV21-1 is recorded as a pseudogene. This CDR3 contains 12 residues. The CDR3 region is CATPGVGSPLHF. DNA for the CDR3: TGTGCCACCCCGGGGGTCGGGTCACCCCTCCACTTT.

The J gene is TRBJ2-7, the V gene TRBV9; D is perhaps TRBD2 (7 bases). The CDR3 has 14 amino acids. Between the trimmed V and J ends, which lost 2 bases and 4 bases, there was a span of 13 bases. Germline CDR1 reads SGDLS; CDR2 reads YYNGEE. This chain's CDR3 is CASSVTGRGYEQYF. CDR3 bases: TGTGCCAGCAGCGTCACAGGGAGGGGGTACGAGCAGTACTTC.

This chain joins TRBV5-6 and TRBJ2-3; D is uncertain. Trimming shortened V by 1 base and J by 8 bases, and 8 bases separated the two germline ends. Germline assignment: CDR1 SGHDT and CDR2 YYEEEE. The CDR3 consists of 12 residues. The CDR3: CASSLLRGTQYF. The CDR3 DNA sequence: TGTGCCAGCAGCTTGTTACGCGGTACGCAGTATTTT. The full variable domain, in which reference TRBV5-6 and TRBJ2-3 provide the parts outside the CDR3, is DAGVTQSPTHLIKTRGQQVTLRCSPKSGHDTVSWYQQALGQGPQFIFQYYEEEERQRGNFPDRFSGHQFPNYSSELNVNALLLGDSALYLCASSLLRGTQYFGPGTRLTVL.

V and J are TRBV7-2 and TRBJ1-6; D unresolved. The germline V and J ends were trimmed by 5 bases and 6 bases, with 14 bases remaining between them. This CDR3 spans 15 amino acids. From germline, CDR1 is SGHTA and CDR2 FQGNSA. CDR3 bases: TGTGCCAGCAGCCCTACTAGAAATCTTAATTCACCCCTCCACTTT. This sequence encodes CASSPTRNLNSPLHF. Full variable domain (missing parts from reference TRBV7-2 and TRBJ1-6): GAGVSQSPSNKVTEKGKDVELRCDPISGHTALYWYRQSLGQGLEFLIYFQGNSAPDKSGLPSDRFSAERTGGSVSTLTIQRTQQEDSAVYLCASSPTRNLNSPLHFGNGTRLTVT.

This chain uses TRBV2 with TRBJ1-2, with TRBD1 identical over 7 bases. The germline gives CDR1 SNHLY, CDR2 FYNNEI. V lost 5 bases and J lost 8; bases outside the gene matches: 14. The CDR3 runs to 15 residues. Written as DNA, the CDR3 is TGTGCCAGCAGTCCCCGAACAGGGGTTCCGAGCGGCTACACCTTC. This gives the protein CASSPRTGVPSGYTF.

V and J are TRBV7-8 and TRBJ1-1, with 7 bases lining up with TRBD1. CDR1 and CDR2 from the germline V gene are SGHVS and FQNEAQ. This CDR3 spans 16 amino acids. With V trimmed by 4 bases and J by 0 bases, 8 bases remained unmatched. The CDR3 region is CASSSDYRGMNTEAFF. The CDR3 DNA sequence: TGTGCCAGCAGCTCAGACTACAGGGGAATGAACACTGAAGCTTTCTTT.

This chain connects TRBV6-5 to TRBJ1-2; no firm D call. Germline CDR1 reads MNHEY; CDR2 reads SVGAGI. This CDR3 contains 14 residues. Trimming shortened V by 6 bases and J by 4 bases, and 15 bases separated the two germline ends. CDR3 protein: CASSPALKSYGYTF. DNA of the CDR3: TGTGCCAGCAGCCCCGCACTCAAGAGCTATGGCTACACCTTC.

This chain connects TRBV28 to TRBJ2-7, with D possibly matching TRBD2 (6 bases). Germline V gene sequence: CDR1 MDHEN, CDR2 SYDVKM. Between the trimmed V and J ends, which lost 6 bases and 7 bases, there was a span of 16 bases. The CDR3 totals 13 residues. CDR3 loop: CASSLFGGKEQYF. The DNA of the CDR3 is TGTGCCAGCAGCCTCTTTGGGGGGAAAGAGCAGTACTTC.

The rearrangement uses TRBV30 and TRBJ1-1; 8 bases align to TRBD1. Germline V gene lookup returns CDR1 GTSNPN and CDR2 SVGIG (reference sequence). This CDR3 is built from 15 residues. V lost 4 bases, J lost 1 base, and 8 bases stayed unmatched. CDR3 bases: TGTGCCTGGATCCCCCTTGGACAGGGGAACACTGAAGCTTTCTTT. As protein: CAWIPLGQGNTEAFF.

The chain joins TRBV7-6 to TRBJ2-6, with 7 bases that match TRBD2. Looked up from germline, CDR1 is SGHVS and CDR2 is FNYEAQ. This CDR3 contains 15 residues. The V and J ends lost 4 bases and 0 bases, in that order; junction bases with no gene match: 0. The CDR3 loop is CASSSGGSGANVLTF. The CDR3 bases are TGTGCCAGCAGCTCGGGGGGCTCTGGGGCCAACGTCCTGACTTTC.

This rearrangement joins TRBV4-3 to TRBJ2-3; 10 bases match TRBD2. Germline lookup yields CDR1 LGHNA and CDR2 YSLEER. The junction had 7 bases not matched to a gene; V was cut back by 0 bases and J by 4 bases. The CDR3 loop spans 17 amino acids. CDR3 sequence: CASSQELAGGGPDTQYF. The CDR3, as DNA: TGCGCCAGCAGCCAAGAATTAGCGGGGGGTGGTCCAGATACGCAGTATTTT.

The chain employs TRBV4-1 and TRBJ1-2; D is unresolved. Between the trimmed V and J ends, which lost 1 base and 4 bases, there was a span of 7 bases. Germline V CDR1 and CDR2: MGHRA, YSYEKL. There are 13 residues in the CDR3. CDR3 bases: TGCGCCAGCAGCCAAGTCACAGCCTATGGCTACACCTTC. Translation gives CASSQVTAYGYTF.

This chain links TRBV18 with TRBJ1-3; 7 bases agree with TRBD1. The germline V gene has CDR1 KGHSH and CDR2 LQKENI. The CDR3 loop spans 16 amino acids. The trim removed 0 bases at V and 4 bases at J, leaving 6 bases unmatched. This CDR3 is CASSPPRGLGGNTIYF. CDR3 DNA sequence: TGTGCCAGCTCACCACCGAGGGGGCTAGGAGGAAACACCATATATTTT.

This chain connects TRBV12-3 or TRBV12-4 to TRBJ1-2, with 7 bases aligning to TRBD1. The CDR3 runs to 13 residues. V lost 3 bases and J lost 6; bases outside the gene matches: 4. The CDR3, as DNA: TGTGCCAGCAGTTTTCAGGGGGTTGATGGCTACACCTTC. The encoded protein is CASSFQGVDGYTF.

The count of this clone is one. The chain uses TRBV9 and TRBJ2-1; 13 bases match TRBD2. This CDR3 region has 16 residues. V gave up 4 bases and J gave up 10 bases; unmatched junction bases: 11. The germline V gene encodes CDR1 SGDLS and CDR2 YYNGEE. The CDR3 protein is CASSPRGLAGAPEQFF. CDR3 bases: TGTGCCAGCAGCCCCCGTGGACTAGCGGGGGCCCCCGAGCAGTTCTTC.